This is a list of T cell receptor beta chains from one sample in a study of shared clonotypes between healthy human individuals. Sequenced by immunoSEQ multiplex PCR; TCRdb stores in-frame clones only, minus some. This repertoire shows about 1,900,000 clones, about 95% found once; its top ten account for approximately 1.2%. The material sequenced was naive CD8+ T cells sorted from blood. These receptors were taken from a man aged 18 to 30 in good health. The CDR3 runs from the conserved cysteine through the conserved F or W. Each record gives: clone size, J gene, V gene, D gene, CDR3 DNA, CDR3 protein. A D gene is named only where the DNA matches it firmly. Clone size is stated in some rows and not others, as once, few, many or a class when expanded.

>once|TRBJ2-3|TRBV7-9|-
TGTGCCAGCAGCTCCGGGAAGGAGCAGTATTTT
CASSSGKEQYF
>few|TRBJ1-5|TRBV13|TRBD1
TGTGCCAGCAGCTTAGGGGGACAGGATCAGCCCCAGCATTTT
CASSLGGQDQPQHF
>-|TRBJ1-2|TRBV13|-
TGTGCCAGCAGCAATGACAGCTTCTATGGCTACACCTTC
CASSNDSFYGYTF
>-|TRBJ1-1|TRBV19|-
TGTGCCACTGGGTGGGCCCTGAACACTGAAGCTTTCTTT
CATGWALNTEAFF
>once|TRBJ1-4|TRBV6-1|TRBD1
TGTGCCAGCAGTGACGAGCCGACAGGGGTGAATGAAAAACTGTTTTTT
CASSDEPTGVNEKLFF
>-|TRBJ2-3|TRBV7-8|TRBD2
TGTGCCACGCGGGGGGCCCGCACAGATACGCAGTATTTT
CATRGARTDTQYF
>-|TRBJ1-1|TRBV5-1|-
TGCGCCAGCAGCTTGGAAGGCGGGGTCACTGAAGCTTTCTTT
CASSLEGGVTEAFF
>once|TRBJ1-1|TRBV27|-
TGTGCCAGCAGTTTAAGACTAGGTAACACTGAAGCTTTCTTT
CASSLRLGNTEAFF
>-|TRBJ2-5|TRBV10-1|TRBD1
TGCGCCAGCGACAGGGAAGGGTCGGAGACCCAGTACTTC
CASDREGSETQYF
>-|TRBJ1-3|TRBV28|-
TGTGCCAGCAGTTTAGGAGCTCTCTCTGGAAACACCATATATTTT
CASSLGALSGNTIYF
>-|TRBJ2-7|TRBV27|TRBD1
TGTGCCAGCAGTCCAGGGACAGGGCCCTACGAGCAGTACTTC
CASSPGTGPYEQYF
>-|TRBJ2-1|TRBV11-2|-
TGTGCCAGCAGCTTAGGGTATCAGGACAATGAGCAGTTCTTC
CASSLGYQDNEQFF
>-|TRBJ2-7|TRBV5-8|-
TGTGCCAGCAGCAGGCGGGACGTCGCCTACGAGCAGTACTTC
CASSRRDVAYEQYF
>-|TRBJ2-1|TRBV4-3|TRBD2
TGCGCCAGCAGCCAGGGACTAGCGGGGAACAATGAGCAGTTCTTC
CASSQGLAGNNEQFF
>-|TRBJ2-7|TRBV6-4|TRBD2
TGTGCCAGCAGTGACTCGACTAGCGGGAGATACTACGAGCAGTACTTC
CASSDSTSGRYYEQYF
>-|TRBJ1-4|TRBV19|-
TGTGCCAGTAGTAATGGGCCGAGTTTGGAAGGGACACCTAATGAAAAACTGTTTTTT
CASSNGPSLEGTPNEKLFF
>-|TRBJ2-1|TRBV6-1|TRBD2
TGTGCCAGCCGTGGAGAGGGACTAGCGGGAGTTGAGCAGTTCTTC
CASRGEGLAGVEQFF
>-|TRBJ2-1|TRBV7-2|TRBD2
TGTGCCAGCAGCTTAGTAACGGCTAGCGGGAGAGGGCAGTTCTTC
CASSLVTASGRGQFF
>-|TRBJ2-5|TRBV5-6|TRBD2
TGTGCCAGCAGCCTGGGACTAGCGGGAGGGCCCGATGAGACCCAGTACTTC
CASSLGLAGGPDETQYF
>-|TRBJ2-7|TRBV7-6|-
TGTGCCAGCAGCTTAGCACAGGGTAACGACGAGCAGTACTTC
CASSLAQGNDEQYF
>once|TRBJ2-7|TRBV27|-
TGTGCCAGCAGTCCAAGACTAGGGACCTACGAGCAGTACTTC
CASSPRLGTYEQYF
>once|TRBJ2-3|TRBV18|-
TGTGCCAGCTCAGAAGAATCTACAGATACGCAGTATTTT
CASSEESTDTQYF
>-|TRBJ1-3|TRBV5-6|-
TGTGCCAGCAGCTTACAAACTGCGGGAAACACCATATATTTT
CASSLQTAGNTIYF
>-|TRBJ2-1|TRBV29-1|-
TGCAGCGCCGGGGGTGGGGGCCCGTATGAGCAGTTCTTC
CSAGGGGPYEQFF
>-|TRBJ1-4|TRBV4-1|TRBD1
TGCGCCAGCAGCCAAAGGGACAGCCCAACTAATGAAAAACTGTTTTTT
CASSQRDSPTNEKLFF
>once|TRBJ1-4|TRBV27|TRBD1
TGTGCCAGCAGTTTAGGACAGGGCCATGAAAAACTGTTTTTT
CASSLGQGHEKLFF
>-|TRBJ1-5|TRBV7-2|-
TGTGCCAGCAGCTTTTGGGATAGCAATCAGCCCCAGCATTTT
CASSFWDSNQPQHF
>-|TRBJ2-7|TRBV19|-
TGTGCCAGTAGTATCGGGTATGCCTACGAGCAGTACTTC
CASSIGYAYEQYF
>-|TRBJ1-1|TRBV25-1|-
TGTGCCAGCAGTCCGGGGTGGGGCTCCGCAGCTTTCTTT
CASSPGWGSAAFF
>-|TRBJ2-7|TRBV7-7|-
TGTGCTAGCAGCTTAGAACTCTCCTACGAGCAGTACTTC
CASSLELSYEQYF
>-|TRBJ1-5|TRBV5-8|-
TGTGCCAGCAGCTCGGCAGGGGATTATAGCAATCAGCCCCAGCATTTT
CASSSAGDYSNQPQHF
>-|TRBJ1-1|TRBV4-3|-
TGCGCCAGCAGCCATGTAGGGGGGTACACTGAAGCTTTCTTT
CASSHVGGYTEAFF
>-|TRBJ1-4|TRBV4-1|-
TGCGCCAGTTACGACGGTGCCGAAAAACTGTTTTTT
CASYDGAEKLFF
>-|TRBJ2-3|TRBV5-1|-
TGCGCCAGCAGCCTGACTAGGATACCCGATCACACGCAGTATTTT
CASSLTRIPDHTQYF
>-|TRBJ2-5|TRBV6-5|-
TGTGCTTCGGAAGGGGCCTCCGGGGAGACCCAGTACTTC
CASEGASGETQYF
>-|TRBJ1-2|TRBV10-2|-
TGCGCCAGCAGTGACTCCCTTTGGACGCCGAACTATGGCTACACCTTC
CASSDSLWTPNYGYTF
>once|TRBJ2-1|TRBV27|TRBD2
TGTGCCAGCAGCCCCTCGACTAGCGGGGGAAACAATGAGCAGTTCTTC
CASSPSTSGGNNEQFF
>-|TRBJ2-5|TRBV7-6|-
TGTGCCAGCAGCTCTCAGGGAAGGGAGACCCAGTACTTC
CASSSQGRETQYF
>-|TRBJ2-5|TRBV2|TRBD2
TGTGCCAGCAGTGAAAGTTCTAGCGGGGGGCAAGAGACCCAGTACTTC
CASSESSSGGQETQYF
>-|TRBJ2-7|TRBV5-6|TRBD1
TGTGCCAGCAGCTCATTGACAGGGAACGAGCAGTACTTC
CASSSLTGNEQYF
>-|TRBJ1-4|TRBV2|-
TGTGCCAGCAGTGTAGGTCAGGGGACGGCCACTAATGAAAAACTGTTTTTT
CASSVGQGTATNEKLFF
>-|TRBJ2-3|TRBV30|TRBD1
TGTGCCTGGAGTATGACAGGGACAGATACGCAGTATTTT
CAWSMTGTDTQYF